This T cell receptor (beta chain) came from a study of blood T cell repertoires in COVID-19. Across the study: COVID-19 samples, acute and convalescent, were from the United States, Italy and Spain. In each case, the material was cDNA or gDNA derived from T cells, B-cell-depleted T cells, or PBMCs.

Original processing notes: It was from reference gene primer amplification that nucleated cell counts were estimated. Produced via immunoSEQ multiplex PCR; TCRdb's table is partial and in-frame only. V and J calls and clone size are given by that table; D and trimming were obtained from the DNA. The data contain 170,000 or so clones, over 60% of them singletons. V was shortened by 4 bases and J by 0 bases, with 17 bases between the two germline ends. Germline values: CDR1 SGHDT, CDR2 YYEEEE. The CDR3 loop spans 17 amino acids. The V gene is TRBV5-6, the J gene TRBJ2-1; the D gene is possibly TRBD1 (8 bases). The sequenced sample was peripheral blood. The source is a woman between 65 and 79 years old with acute or convalescent COVID-19. CDR3 in DNA: TGTGCCAGCAGCGCGGACAGGGAGGGACTCTCCTACAATGAGCAGTTCTTC. Its protein product is CASSADREGLSYNEQFF.